One and the same sample provided the 9 T cell receptor beta chains below, sequenced in a study of blood T cell repertoires in COVID-19. The protocol was immunoSEQ multiplex PCR, while the TCRdb copy is restricted to in-frame clones and leaves out a portion. The table includes roughly 100,000 clones, roughly nine tenths detected once. Input material: peripheral blood. The source is a human donor in a cohort sampled during active COVID-19.

The CDR3 DNA sequence: TGTGCCAGCAGCCCCGGGACAGGGGGCACAGATACGCAGTATTTT. Translation gives CASSPGTGGTDTQYF. The chain carries TRBV5-4 and TRBJ2-3; 10 bases are a match to TRBD1. The V gene end was trimmed by 4 bases and the J gene end by 1 base; junction bases not matched to a gene: 3. Germline-derived CDR1 and CDR2 are SGHNT and YYREEE (reference sequence). The CDR3 spans 15 residues.

The chain links TRBV28 to TRBJ2-7; the match to TRBD2 covers 11 bases. Germline V lookup: CDR1 MDHEN, CDR2 SYDVKM. The V segment lost 4 bases and the J segment 4 bases; nucleotides outside the gene matches: 0. The CDR3 spans 13 residues. CDR3 region: CASSSSGRYEQYF. The DNA for the CDR3 is TGTGCCAGCAGTTCTAGCGGGAGGTACGAGCAGTACTTC.

The chain is built from TRBV2 and TRBJ1-5, with D perhaps matching TRBD1 (5 bases). The germline V gene encodes CDR1 SNHLY and CDR2 FYNNEI. This CDR3 has 15 amino acids. V was pared by 5 bases and J by 4 bases, with 15 bases between. The CDR3 sequence: CASSPSPGGNQPQHF. The CDR3 nucleotides are TGTGCCAGCAGTCCAAGCCCCGGGGGGAATCAGCCCCAGCATTTT.

This clone has a single count. The chain has TRBV7-2 and TRBJ1-1; D remains ambiguous. V lost 4 bases and J 9 bases, leaving 15 bases between the germline ends. The CDR3 length is 13 residues. From germline, CDR1 is SGHTA and CDR2 FQGNSA. The CDR3 loop reads CASSSPMAGKAFF. The CDR3 DNA follows: TGTGCCAGCAGCTCCCCCATGGCGGGAAAAGCTTTCTTT.

The genes are TRBV9 and TRBJ2-5; TRBD2 might be the D (5 bases). This CDR3 has 14 residues. Trimming took 4 bases from V and 2 from J, leaving 12 bases between them. CDR1 and CDR2 from the germline V gene are SGDLS and YYNGEE. CDR3: CASSLSGIQETQYF. The CDR3 DNA reads TGTGCCAGCAGCCTGAGCGGAATACAAGAGACCCAGTACTTC.

The gene calls are TRBV7-9 and TRBJ1-2; 8 positions match TRBD1. Trimming cost V 1 base and J 3 bases; bases outside gene matches: 7. Germline values: CDR1 SEHNR, CDR2 FQNEAQ (reference sequence). This CDR3 comprises 16 residues. CDR3 sequence reads: CASSLGADREDYGYTF. Written as DNA, the CDR3 is TGTGCCAGCAGCTTAGGGGCGGACAGGGAGGACTATGGCTACACCTTC.

V usage is TRBV5-4 and J usage is TRBJ2-7, with no clear D. Germline CDR1 reads SGHNT; CDR2 reads YYREEE (reference sequence). The CDR3 loop spans 15 amino acids. V was pared by 4 bases and J by 5 bases, with 19 bases between. CDR3 nucleotide sequence: TGTGCCAGCAGCCCACAACATAACATCCACGACGAGCAGTACTTC. This sequence encodes CASSPQHNIHDEQYF.

This chain joins TRBV4-2 and TRBJ1-6, with D hard to call. Trimming took 0 bases from V and 0 from J, leaving 6 bases between them. The CDR3 spans 16 residues. Germline V CDR1 and CDR2: LGHNA, YNFKEQ. The CDR3: CASSQDQYSYNSPLHF. The CDR3 DNA reads as TGTGCCAGCAGCCAAGATCAGTACTCCTATAATTCACCCCTCCACTTT.

This rearrangement joins TRBV18 to TRBJ1-6; perhaps TRBD1 as D (6 bases). The germline V gene has CDR1 KGHSH and CDR2 LQKENI. Deletions cut 6 bases from V and 9 bases from J, with 15 bases between. The CDR3 consists of 14 residues. The CDR3 bases are TGTGCCAGCTCGCCGGGACAAGTAGGTTCACCCCTCCACTTT. It encodes CASSPGQVGSPLHF.